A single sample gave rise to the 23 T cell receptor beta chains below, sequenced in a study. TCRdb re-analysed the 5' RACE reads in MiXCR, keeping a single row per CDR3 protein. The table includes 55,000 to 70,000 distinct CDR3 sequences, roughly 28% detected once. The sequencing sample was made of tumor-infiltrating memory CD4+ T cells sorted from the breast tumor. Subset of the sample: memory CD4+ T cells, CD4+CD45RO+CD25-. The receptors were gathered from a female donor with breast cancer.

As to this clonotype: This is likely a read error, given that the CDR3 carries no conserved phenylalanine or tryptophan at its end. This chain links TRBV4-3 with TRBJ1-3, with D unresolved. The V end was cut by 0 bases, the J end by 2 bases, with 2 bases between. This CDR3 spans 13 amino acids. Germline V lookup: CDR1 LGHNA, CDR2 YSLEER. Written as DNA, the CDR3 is TGCGCCAGCAGCCAAGAAACTGGAAACACCATATATGTT. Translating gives CASSQETGNTIYV.

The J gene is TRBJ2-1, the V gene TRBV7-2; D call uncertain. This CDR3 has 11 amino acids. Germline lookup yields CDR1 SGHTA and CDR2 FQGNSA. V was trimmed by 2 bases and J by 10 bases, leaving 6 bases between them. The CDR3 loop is CASSLSAEQFF. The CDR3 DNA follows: TGTGCCAGCAGCTTATCAGCCGAGCAGTTCTTC. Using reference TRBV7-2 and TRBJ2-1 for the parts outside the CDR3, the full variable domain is GAGVSQSPSNKVTEKGKDVELRCDPISGHTALYWYRQSLGQGLEFLIYFQGNSAPDKSGLPSDRFSAERTGGSVSTLTIQRTQQEDSAVYLCASSLSAEQFFGPGTRLTVL.

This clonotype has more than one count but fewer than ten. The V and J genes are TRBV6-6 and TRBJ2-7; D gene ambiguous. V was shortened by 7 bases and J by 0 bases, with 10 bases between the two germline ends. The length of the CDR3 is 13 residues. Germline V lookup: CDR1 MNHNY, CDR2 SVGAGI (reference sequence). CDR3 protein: CASMGISSYEQYF. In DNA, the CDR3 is TGTGCCAGCATGGGGATAAGCTCCTACGAGCAGTACTTC.

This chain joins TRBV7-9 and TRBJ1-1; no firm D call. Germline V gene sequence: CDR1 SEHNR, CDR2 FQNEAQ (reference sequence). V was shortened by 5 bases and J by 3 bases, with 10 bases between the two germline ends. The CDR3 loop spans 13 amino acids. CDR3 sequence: CASSQTADTEAFF. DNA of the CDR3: TGTGCCAGCAGCCAAACAGCGGACACTGAAGCTTTCTTT.

The CDR3 coding sequence is TGTGCCAGCAGCTTAGACTACCGGGGAGATACGCAGTATTTT. Translation: CASSLDYRGDTQYF. The chain combines TRBV7-9 with TRBJ2-3, with D possibly matching TRBD2 (5 bases). CDR1 and CDR2 from the germline V gene are SEHNR and FQNEAQ (reference sequence). This CDR3 has 14 residues. V lost 1 base to trimming and J lost 5 bases, with 10 bases between them.

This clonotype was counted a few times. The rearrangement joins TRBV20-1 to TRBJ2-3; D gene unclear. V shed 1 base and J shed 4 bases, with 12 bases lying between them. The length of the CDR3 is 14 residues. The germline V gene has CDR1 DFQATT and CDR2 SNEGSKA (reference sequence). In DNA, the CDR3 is TGCAGTGCTAGAGGGGCGGACCAAGCAGATACGCAGTATTTT. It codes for CSARGADQADTQYF.

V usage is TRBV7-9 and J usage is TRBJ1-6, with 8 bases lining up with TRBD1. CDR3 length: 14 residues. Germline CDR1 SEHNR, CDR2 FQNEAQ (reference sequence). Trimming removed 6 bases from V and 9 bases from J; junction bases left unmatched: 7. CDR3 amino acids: CASRRTGQSSPLHF. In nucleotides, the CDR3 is TGTGCCAGCAGAAGGACAGGGCAGAGTTCACCCCTCCACTTT.

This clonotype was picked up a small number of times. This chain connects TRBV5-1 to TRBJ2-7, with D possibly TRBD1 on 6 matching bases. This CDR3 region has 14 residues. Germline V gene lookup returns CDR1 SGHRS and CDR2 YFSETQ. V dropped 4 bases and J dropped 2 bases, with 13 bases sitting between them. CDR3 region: CASSQQGPPYEQYF. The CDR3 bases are TGCGCCAGCAGCCAGCAGGGGCCCCCCTACGAGCAGTACTTC.

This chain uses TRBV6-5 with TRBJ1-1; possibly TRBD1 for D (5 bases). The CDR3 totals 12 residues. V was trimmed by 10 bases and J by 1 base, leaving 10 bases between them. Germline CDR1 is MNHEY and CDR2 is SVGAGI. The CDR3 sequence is CATNGGNTEAFF. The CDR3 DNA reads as TGTGCCACTAACGGGGGGAACACTGAAGCTTTCTTT.

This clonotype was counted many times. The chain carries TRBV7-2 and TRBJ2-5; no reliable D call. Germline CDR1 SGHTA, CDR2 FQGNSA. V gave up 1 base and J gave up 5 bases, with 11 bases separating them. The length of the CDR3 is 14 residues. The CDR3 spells CASSLGPVSETQYF. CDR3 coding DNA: TGTGCCAGCAGCTTAGGCCCGGTTAGTGAGACCCAGTACTTC.

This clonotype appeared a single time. The CDR3 sequence: CASSLSGETQYF. CDR3 bases: TGTGCCAGCAGCTTATCAGGGGAGACCCAGTACTTC. The chain combines TRBV7-2 with TRBJ2-5; D is perhaps TRBD1 (5 bases). In germline, CDR1 is SGHTA, CDR2 FQGNSA. CDR3 length: 12 amino acids. The ends were cut back, 2 bases at V and 5 bases at J, with 6 bases in the middle. The variable domain in full, completed from reference TRBV7-2 and TRBJ2-5, reads GAGVSQSPSNKVTEKGKDVELRCDPISGHTALYWYRQSLGQGLEFLIYFQGNSAPDKSGLPSDRFSAERTGGSVSTLTIQRTQQEDSAVYLCASSLSGETQYFGPGTRLLVL.

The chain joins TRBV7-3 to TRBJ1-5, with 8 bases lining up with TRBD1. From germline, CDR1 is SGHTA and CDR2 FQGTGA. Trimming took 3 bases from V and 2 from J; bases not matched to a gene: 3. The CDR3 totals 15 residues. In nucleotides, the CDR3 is TGTGCCAGCAGCTTGGACAGGGCGGGCAATCAGCCCCAGCATTTT. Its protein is CASSLDRAGNQPQHF.

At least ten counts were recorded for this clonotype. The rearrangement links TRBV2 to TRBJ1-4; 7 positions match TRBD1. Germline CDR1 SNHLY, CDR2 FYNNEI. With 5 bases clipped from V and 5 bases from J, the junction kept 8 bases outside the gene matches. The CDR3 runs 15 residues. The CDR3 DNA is TGTGCCAGCAGTAACACCGGGACAGTCAATGAAAAACTGTTTTTT. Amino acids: CASSNTGTVNEKLFF.

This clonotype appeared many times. The CDR3 coding sequence is TGCGCCAGCAGCTTGTACGGTACAGCCAATCAGCCCCAGCATTTT. Translated, it gives CASSLYGTANQPQHF. The rearrangement uses TRBV5-1 and TRBJ1-5; unclear D gene. This CDR3 has 15 residues. The V end was cut by 1 base, the J end by 3 bases, with 11 bases between. Germline V gene sequence: CDR1 SGHRS, CDR2 YFSETQ.

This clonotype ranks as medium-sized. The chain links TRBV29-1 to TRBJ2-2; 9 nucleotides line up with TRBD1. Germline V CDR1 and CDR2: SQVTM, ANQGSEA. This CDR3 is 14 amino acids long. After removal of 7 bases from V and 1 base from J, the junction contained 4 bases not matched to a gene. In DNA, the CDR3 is TGCAGCGCCCAGGGACAGGGGAACACCGGGGAGCTGTTTTTT. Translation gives CSAQGQGNTGELFF.

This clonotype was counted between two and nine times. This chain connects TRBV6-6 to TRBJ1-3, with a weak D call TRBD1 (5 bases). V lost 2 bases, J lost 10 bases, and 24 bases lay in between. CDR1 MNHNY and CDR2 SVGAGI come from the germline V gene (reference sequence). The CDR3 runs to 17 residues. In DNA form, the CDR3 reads TGTGCCAGCAGTTACGATGTAGGGGACCGCCGACTCGGAACCATATATTTT. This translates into CASSYDVGDRRLGTIYF.

CDR3 in amino acids: CASTGSDRGNYGYTF. The CDR3 nucleotides are TGCGCCAGCACCGGGTCGGACAGGGGGAACTATGGCTACACCTTC. The J gene is TRBJ1-2, the V gene TRBV5-1; 10 positions agree with TRBD1. The CDR3 consists of 15 residues. J gave up 2 bases and V 6 bases, and 7 bases lay outside the gene matches. Germline V CDR1 and CDR2: SGHRS, YFSETQ.

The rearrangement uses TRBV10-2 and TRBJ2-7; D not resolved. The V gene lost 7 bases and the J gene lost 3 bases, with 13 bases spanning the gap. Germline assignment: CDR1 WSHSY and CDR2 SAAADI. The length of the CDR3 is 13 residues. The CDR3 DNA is TGCGCCAGCACTTCCCAAAACCGCTACGAGCAGTACTTC. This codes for CASTSQNRYEQYF.

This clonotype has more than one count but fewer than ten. CDR3 region: CASSRDAGNTIYF. Here the CDR3 DNA reads TGTGCCAGCAGCCGGGACGCTGGAAACACCATATATTTT. The J gene is TRBJ1-3, the V gene TRBV12-3 or TRBV12-4; D is possibly TRBD1 (5 bases). The CDR3 has 13 amino acids. V lost 6 bases, J lost 2 bases, and 8 bases lay in between.

The CDR3 sequence is CASSLRSEQFF. For the CDR3, the DNA is TGTGCCAGCAGTTTAAGGAGTGAGCAGTTCTTC. The chain employs TRBV28 and TRBJ2-1; D is uncertain. V lost 2 bases, J lost 9 bases, and 5 bases lay in between. This CDR3 spans 11 amino acids. Germline CDR1 MDHEN, CDR2 SYDVKM.

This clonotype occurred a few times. CDR3 residues: CASSSGGGRGNTEAFF. CDR3 coding DNA: TGCGCCAGCAGCTCCGGAGGGGGACGGGGGAACACTGAAGCTTTCTTT. The J gene is TRBJ1-1, the V gene TRBV5-1, with TRBD1 as a possible D gene (6 bases). The CDR3 runs 16 residues. V shed 3 bases and J shed 1 base, with 16 bases lying between them. Germline-derived CDR1 and CDR2 are SGHRS and YFSETQ.

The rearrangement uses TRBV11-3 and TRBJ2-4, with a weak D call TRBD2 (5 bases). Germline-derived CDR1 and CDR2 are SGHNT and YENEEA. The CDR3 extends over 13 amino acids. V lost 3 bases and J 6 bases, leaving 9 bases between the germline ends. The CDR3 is CASSFDRGNIQYF. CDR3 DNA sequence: TGTGCCAGCAGCTTTGATCGGGGAAACATTCAGTACTTC.

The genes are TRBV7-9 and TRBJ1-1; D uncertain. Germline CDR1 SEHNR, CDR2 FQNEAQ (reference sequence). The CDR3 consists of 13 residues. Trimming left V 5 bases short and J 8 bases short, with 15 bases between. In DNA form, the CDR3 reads TGTGCCAGCAGCGTAGGCGAGTATCAAGAAGCTTTCTTT. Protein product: CASSVGEYQEAFF.